This T cell receptor (beta chain) emerged from a study of T cell repertoires in cytomegalovirus infection. Overall study context: An indication of both CMV infection and matching HLA type came from public TCR beta signatures.

Study-wide results and limits: HLA-C-restricted CMV-specific TCR beta clonotypes prevailed in the ex vivo response.

CDR3 length: 15 amino acids. CDR1 SNHLY and CDR2 FYNNEI come from the germline V gene. V shed 1 base and J shed 0 bases, with 9 bases lying between them. TCRdb independently ran MiXCR on the reads; one entry per CDR3 protein. The table includes 510,000 or so distinct CDR3 sequences, 26% detected once. This clonotype was recorded a few times. Antigen: not known. J is TRBJ1-2 and V is TRBV2; D ambiguous. The source material was PBMCs. This clonotype was sampled from a human donor in good health (CMV status not recorded). Some clones in this sample may be carry-over from other donors' samples. The CDR3 spells CASSEEALANYGYTF. CDR3 coding DNA: TGTGCCAGCAGTGAAGAGGCCCTAGCTAACTATGGCTACACCTTC.